This T cell receptor beta chain emerged from a study of identical twins' blood T cells. Study details: Around 12 libraries, six alpha and six beta, gave about 50 million reads. Study-wide points: Abundant TCRbeta CDR3s overlapped more between twins than with unrelated donors.

About this clonotype: What it binds is not known.

This CDR3 has 16 amino acids. J was trimmed by 3 bases and V by 5 bases; bases with no gene match: 4. In the source study's methods: Clonotypes per individual ranged from about 85,000 to nearly 500,000. One entry per CDR3 protein results from TCRdb running MiXCR on the 5' RACE reads. The V and J calls and clone size are TCRdb's, not the authors'. Counted here are 350,000 to 400,000 distinct CDR3 sequences, over 25% occurring once; the ten biggest clones make up 5.5% to 6.5%. Three pairs of healthy female monozygous twins were the donors. The receptor was derived from a woman between 18 and 55 years old in good health. The chain employs TRBV12-3 or TRBV12-4 and TRBJ2-3; 14 bases are a match to TRBD2. The sequencing sample was made of PBMCs. In DNA, the CDR3 is TGTGCCAGCAGTCGACTAGCGGGGGGGCCAACAGATACGCAGTATTTT. Its translation is CASSRLAGGPTDTQYF.